The T cell receptor beta chain under discussion was sequenced for a study of shared clonotypes between healthy human individuals. Study information: Three CD4 naive, three CD4 memory, two CD8 naive and one CD8 memory plate were used per donor.

Sequencing used immunoSEQ multiplex PCR; TCRdb keeps in-frame clones, though not all of them. The table includes some 2,000,000 clones, 85% to 95% detected once. J was trimmed by 8 bases and V by 8 bases; bases with no gene match: 19. The CDR3 loop spans 16 amino acids. Germline CDR1 and CDR2: WSHSY and SAAADI. This chain joins TRBV10-2 and TRBJ1-2; 8 bases align to TRBD1. Input material: naive CD4+ T cells sorted from blood. Specified subset: CD45RA+ positively selected. This sequence was found in a man aged 18-30 years in good health. The CDR3 loop reads CASLEAGGAFARGYTF. CDR3 nucleotide sequence: TGCGCCAGCTTGGAGGCAGGGGGCGCTTTCGCTAGAGGCTACACCTTC.